Listed below are T cell receptor beta chains from one sample, sequenced in a study of shared clonotypes between healthy human individuals. The assay was immunoSEQ multiplex PCR, and TCRdb's table has in-frame clones only and misses some. The sample includes about 690,000 clones, about 92% seen only once; the top ten take less than 40%. The sequenced material came from memory CD8+ T cells from PBMCs. Every receptor here comes from a young man in good health. Some clones in this sample may be carry-over from other donors' samples. Each CDR3 is given without its conserved first and last residue. A D gene is named only where the DNA matches it firmly. Size is stated for part of the rows, as once, few or many counts, or as a class when the clone is expanded.

CDR3aa,v_gene,len,abundance,d_gene,j_gene
ASSAESYRGGYT,TRBV9,12,few,TRBD1,TRBJ1-2
ASSVERGITDTQY,TRBV9,13,.,TRBD2,TRBJ2-3
ASSYRSPEAF,TRBV6-5,10,once,.,TRBJ1-1
ASTSSGRPGEQF,TRBV2,12,.,TRBD2,TRBJ2-1
ASTPGTSGMLEQY,TRBV9,13,.,TRBD2,TRBJ2-7
ASSPQGGAWTEAF,TRBV9,13,.,TRBD1,TRBJ1-1
ASSQIGLAETDTQY,TRBV4-1,14,.,TRBD2,TRBJ2-3
ASRQLGPHGELF,TRBV7-2,12,.,.,TRBJ2-2
ASRPRWQETQY,TRBV28,11,.,.,TRBJ2-5
ASSYGDLSYEQY,TRBV6-5,12,.,.,TRBJ2-7
ASSPLVGEDLLEQF,TRBV4-1,14,.,.,TRBJ2-1
ASSQIQYRNTEAF,TRBV6-5,13,.,.,TRBJ1-1
ASTTPAHRILNEKLF,TRBV28,15,.,.,TRBJ1-4
ASSGRARQANTGELF,TRBV9,15,once,.,TRBJ2-2
ASSFTGGKPTYGYT,TRBV7-2,14,.,TRBD1,TRBJ1-2
ASIPGRAASNEQF,TRBV27,13,.,TRBD2,TRBJ2-1
ASSLTLAYEQY,TRBV27,11,.,.,TRBJ2-7
ASSPRQGLNTEAF,TRBV27,13,few,TRBD1,TRBJ1-1
ASSPRPSGNTIY,TRBV4-1,12,.,.,TRBJ1-3
ASSSGTSGIQETQY,TRBV7-2,14,.,TRBD2,TRBJ2-5
ASSYGLDTQY,TRBV6-5,10,.,.,TRBJ2-3
ASSTDREYSNQPQH,TRBV28,14,once,TRBD1,TRBJ1-5
ASSGVKEFNEKLF,TRBV27,13,.,.,TRBJ1-4
ASSIVHGSYEQY,TRBV19,12,.,.,TRBJ2-7
ASSQENARYSLSGNTIY,TRBV4-1,17,.,.,TRBJ1-3
ASTTRDSGTLSEQY,TRBV7-8,14,.,TRBD2,TRBJ2-7
ASSLRTGDSYEQY,TRBV27,13,.,TRBD1,TRBJ2-7
ASADTTYEQY,TRBV7-3,10,.,.,TRBJ2-7
ASSEPPDRQY,TRBV10-2,10,.,.,TRBJ2-3